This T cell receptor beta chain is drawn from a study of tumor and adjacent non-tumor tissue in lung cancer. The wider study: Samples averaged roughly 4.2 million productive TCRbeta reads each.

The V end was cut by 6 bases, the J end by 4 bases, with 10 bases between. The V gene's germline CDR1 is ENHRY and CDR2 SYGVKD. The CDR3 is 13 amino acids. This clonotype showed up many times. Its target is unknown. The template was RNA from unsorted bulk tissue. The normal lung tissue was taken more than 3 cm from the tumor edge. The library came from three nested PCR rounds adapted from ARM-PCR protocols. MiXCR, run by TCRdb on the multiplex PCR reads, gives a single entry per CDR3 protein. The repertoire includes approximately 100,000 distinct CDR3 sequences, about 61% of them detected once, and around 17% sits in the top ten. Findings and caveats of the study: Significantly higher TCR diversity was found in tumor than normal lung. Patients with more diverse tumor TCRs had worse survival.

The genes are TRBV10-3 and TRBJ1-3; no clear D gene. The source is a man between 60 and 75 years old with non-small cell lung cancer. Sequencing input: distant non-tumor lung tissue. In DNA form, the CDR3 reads TGTGCCATCAGCGGAGACATAGGAAACACCATATATTTT. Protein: CAISGDIGNTIYF.